This T cell receptor (beta chain) was identified in a study of cytomegalovirus exposure and HLA in healthy donors. Whole-study findings and limits: Presence/absence analyses took donor sequencing depth as roughly uniform. High sensitivity and specificity were reportedly achieved when the classifier diagnosed cytomegalovirus status.

A word on this clone: Its antigen is not identified.

Primers included in the PCR were 60 Vbeta and 13 Jbeta primers. The assay was immunoSEQ multiplex PCR, and TCRdb's table has in-frame clones only and misses some. The sample includes roughly 230,000 clones, 78% seen only once; the top ten take less than 0.6%. Trimming removed 2 bases from V and 3 bases from J; junction bases left unmatched: 5. The CDR3 runs to 16 residues. Germline CDR1 and CDR2: SGHTA and FQGNSA. Sample: PBMCs. This rearrangement joins TRBV7-2 to TRBJ2-3; 10 bases are shared with TRBD2. The TCR sequence derives from a boy aged 5-17 years in good health and CMV-seronegative. In DNA form, the CDR3 reads TGTGCCAGCAGCTTAAGCGGGAGGGCCGGGACAGATACGCAGTATTTT. It specifies CASSLSGRAGTDTQYF.